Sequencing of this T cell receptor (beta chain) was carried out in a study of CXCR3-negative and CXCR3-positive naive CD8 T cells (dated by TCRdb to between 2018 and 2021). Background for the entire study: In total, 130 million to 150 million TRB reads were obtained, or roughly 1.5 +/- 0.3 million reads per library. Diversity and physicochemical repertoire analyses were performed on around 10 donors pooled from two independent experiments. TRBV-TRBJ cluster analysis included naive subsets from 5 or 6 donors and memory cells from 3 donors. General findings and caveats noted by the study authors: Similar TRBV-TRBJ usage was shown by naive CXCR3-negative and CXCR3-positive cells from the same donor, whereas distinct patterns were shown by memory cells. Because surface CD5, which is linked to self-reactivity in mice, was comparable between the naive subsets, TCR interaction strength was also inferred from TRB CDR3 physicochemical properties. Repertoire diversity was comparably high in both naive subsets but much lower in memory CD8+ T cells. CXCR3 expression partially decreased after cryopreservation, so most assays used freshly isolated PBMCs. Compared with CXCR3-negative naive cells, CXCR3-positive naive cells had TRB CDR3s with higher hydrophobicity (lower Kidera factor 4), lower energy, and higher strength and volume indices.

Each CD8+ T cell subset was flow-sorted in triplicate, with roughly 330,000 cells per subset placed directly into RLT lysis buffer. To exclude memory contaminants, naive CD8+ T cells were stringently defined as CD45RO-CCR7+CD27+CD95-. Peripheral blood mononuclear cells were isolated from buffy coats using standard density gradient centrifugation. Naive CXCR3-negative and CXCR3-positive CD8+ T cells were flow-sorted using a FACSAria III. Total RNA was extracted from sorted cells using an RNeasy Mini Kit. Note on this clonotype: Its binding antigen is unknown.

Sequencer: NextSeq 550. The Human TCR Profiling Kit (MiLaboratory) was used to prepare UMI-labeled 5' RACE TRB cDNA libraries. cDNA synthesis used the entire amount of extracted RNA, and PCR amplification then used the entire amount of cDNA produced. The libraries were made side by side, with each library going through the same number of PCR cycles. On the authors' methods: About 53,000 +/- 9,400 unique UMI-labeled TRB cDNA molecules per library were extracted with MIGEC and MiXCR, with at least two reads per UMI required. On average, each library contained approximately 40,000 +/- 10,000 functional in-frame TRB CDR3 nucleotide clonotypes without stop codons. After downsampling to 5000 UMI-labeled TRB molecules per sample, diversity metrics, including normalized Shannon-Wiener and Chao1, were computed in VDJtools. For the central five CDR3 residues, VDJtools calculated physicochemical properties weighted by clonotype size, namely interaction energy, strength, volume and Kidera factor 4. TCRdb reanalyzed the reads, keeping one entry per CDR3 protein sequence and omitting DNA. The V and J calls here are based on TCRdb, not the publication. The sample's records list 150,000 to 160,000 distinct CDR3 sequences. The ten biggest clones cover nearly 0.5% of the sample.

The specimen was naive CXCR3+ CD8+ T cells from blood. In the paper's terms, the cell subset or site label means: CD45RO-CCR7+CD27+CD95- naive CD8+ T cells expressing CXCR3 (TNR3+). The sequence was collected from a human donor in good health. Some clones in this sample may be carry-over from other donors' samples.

This receptor has the CDR3 CASSYTQGPNTEAFF. The sequence links TRBV6-2 or TRBV6-3 to TRBJ1-1. CDR1 and CDR2, looked up from the germline V gene, are MNHEY and SVGEGT. Taken from cysteine to phenylalanine, the CDR3 has 15 residues. The entry carries no DNA sequence.